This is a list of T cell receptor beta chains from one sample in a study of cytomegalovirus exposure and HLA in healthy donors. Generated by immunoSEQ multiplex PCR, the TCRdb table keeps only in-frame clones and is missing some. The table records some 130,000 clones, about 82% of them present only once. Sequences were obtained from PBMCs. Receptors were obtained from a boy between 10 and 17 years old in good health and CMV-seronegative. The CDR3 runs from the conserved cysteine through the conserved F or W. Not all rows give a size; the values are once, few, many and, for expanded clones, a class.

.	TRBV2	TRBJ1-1	CASSALGGQTLSDEAFF
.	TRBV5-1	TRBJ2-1	CASSLAGNEQFF
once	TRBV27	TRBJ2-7	CASSFGVGRERAYEQYF
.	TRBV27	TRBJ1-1	CASSWGGMNTEAFF
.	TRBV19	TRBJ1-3	CASSITGGASGNTIYF
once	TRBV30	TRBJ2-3	CAWSIGGGTTDTQYF
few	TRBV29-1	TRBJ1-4	CSVGSGNNEKLFF
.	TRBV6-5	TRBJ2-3	CATNRGSTDTQYF
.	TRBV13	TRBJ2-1	CASSPTGTGNSHNEQFF
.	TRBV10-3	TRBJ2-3	CAITRGPSTDTQYF
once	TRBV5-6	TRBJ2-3	CASSLAGLSTDTQYF
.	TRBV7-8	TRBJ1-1	CASSSLDGQGSNTEAFF
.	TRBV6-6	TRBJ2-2	CAIHRGDGELFF
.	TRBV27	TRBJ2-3	CASSRLLAGETDTQYF
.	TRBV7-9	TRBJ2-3	CATRSSESTDTQYF
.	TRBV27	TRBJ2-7	CASSPDRGLEQYF
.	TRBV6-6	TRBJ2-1	CASMAGRARNEQFF
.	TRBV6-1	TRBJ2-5	CASSEVDRVGETQYF
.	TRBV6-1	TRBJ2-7	CASHDRGHEQYF
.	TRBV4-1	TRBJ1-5	CASSQFLWPDANQPQHF
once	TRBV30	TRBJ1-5	CAWTTGTQPQHF
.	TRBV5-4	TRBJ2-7	CASRPGGAGGTYEQYF
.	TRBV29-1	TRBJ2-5	CSAPGRGGETQYF
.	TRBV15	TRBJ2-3	CATRPRGTVTDTQYF
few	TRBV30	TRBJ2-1	CAWTSAYNEQFF
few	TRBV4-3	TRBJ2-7	CASSETPGLAGGQHEQYF
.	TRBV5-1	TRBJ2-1	CASSLTSGSYNEQFF
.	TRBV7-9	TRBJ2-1	CASSLRRDSSEQFF
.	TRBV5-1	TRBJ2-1	CASSFRGEVGNEQFF
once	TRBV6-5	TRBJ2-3	CASSPVATDTQYF
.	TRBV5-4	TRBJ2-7	CASSLAGSYEQYF
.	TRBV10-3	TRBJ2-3	CAIRLTSGGTDTQYF
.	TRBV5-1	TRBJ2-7	CASSFGTSGYEQYF
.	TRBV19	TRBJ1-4	CASKVTGGNEKLFF
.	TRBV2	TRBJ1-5	CASSVREGQPQHF
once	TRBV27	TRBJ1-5	CASSPLSNQPQHF
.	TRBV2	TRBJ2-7	CASSDLSYEQYF
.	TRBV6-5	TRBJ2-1	CASSRAGGLLNEQFF
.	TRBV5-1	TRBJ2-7	CASRSNRGNPGHEQYF
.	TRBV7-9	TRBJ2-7	CASSRGLAAYEQYF
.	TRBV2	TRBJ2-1	CASSSGLAGGRAYNEQFF
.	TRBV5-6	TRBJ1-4	CASSFGTGGEGKLFF
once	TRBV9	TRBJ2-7	CASSDGSGEQYF
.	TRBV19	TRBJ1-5	CASSIQRQNQPQHF
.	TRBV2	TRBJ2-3	CASRTSEGDTQYF
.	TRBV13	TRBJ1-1	CASSHIQAPYTEAFF
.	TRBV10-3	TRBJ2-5	CAISGVGGGPQETQYF
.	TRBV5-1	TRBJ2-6	CASSPTSGTPISGANVLTF
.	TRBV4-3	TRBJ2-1	CASSRWTGRNEQFF
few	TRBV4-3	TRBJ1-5	CASSQDLNSNQPQHF
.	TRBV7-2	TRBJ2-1	CASSSGGRYNEQFF
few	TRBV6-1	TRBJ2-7	CASSEYGEGGSYEQYF
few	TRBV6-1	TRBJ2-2	CASTAEATGELFF
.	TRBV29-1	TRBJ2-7	CSVEGTGGHEQYF
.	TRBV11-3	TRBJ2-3	CASSSGTSGRTDTQYF
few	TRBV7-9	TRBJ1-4	CASVQGADEKLFF
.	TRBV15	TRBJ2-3	CATSPLERGDDTQYF
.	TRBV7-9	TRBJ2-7	CASSSSSGRGWRDEQYF